This TCR beta chain was captured by sequencing in a study of shared clonotypes between healthy human individuals. This table comes from immunoSEQ multiplex PCR, and its TCRdb copy is limited to in-frame clones, with some not included. This sample has some 2,500,000 clones, with 85% to 95% found just once. Germline V gene sequence: CDR1 SQVTM, CDR2 ANQGSEA. The length of the CDR3 is 14 residues. Trimming pared 4 bases from V and 1 base from J, leaving 13 bases between. This TCR derives from a man between 18 and 35 years old in good health. Some clones in this sample may be carry-over from other donors' samples. Sequences were obtained from naive CD4+ T cells from PBMCs. Subset in this sample: CD45RA+ positively selected. The chain is built from TRBV29-1 and TRBJ1-1; no firm D call. The CDR3 sequence: CSVALMEANTEAFF. In DNA form, the CDR3 reads TGCAGCGTTGCATTGATGGAGGCGAACACTGAAGCTTTCTTT.